This T cell receptor (beta chain) was captured by sequencing in a study of blood T cells in healthy people across ages. With a J-beta primer mix and a sample-barcoded 5' primer, a second PCR ran roughly 7 to 11 cycles. Each CDR3 protein gets one entry after TCRdb re-called the 5' RACE reads with MiXCR. The table shows 650,000 to 800,000 distinct CDR3 sequences, with roughly half occurring only once. There are 16 residues in the CDR3. The germline gives CDR1 SGHDN, CDR2 FVKESK. Trimming cost V 5 bases and J 5 bases, with 19 bases left between them. This clonotype was counted only a few times. No fewer than 6 micrograms of total RNA were isolated from every sample.

The sample consisted of blood. The clonotype comes from a woman aged 80 or over in good health. This rearrangement joins TRBV14 to TRBJ2-1; D is possibly TRBD1 (6 bases). The CDR3 DNA follows: TGTGCCAGCAGCTCCCTCGGTGGGGGCAAGGACAATGAGCAGTTCTTC. This codes for CASSSLGGGKDNEQFF.